This T cell receptor (beta chain) was sequenced during a study of blood T cell repertoires in COVID-19. As originally analysed: Estimation of nucleated cell counts was performed using reference gene primer amplification. Assay: immunoSEQ multiplex PCR; the TCRdb copy retains only in-frame clones and omits some. V and J calls plus clone size are reproduced from that table; the DNA served to infer D and trimming. The repertoire has around 100,000 clones, about 88% of them found once; the top ten carry more than 2%. The CDR3 is 14 residues long. The germline CDR1 and CDR2 sequences are SEHNR and FQNEAQ (reference sequence). The ends were cut back, 1 base at V and 4 bases at J, with 10 bases in the middle.

What was sequenced was peripheral blood. The clonotype originates from a human donor in a cohort sampled during active COVID-19. The gene calls are TRBV7-9 and TRBJ1-1; D perhaps matches TRBD1 (5 bases). CDR3 in amino acids: CASSLGGQGTEAFF. DNA for the CDR3: TGTGCCAGCAGCTTAGGAGGCCAGGGCACTGAAGCTTTCTTT.